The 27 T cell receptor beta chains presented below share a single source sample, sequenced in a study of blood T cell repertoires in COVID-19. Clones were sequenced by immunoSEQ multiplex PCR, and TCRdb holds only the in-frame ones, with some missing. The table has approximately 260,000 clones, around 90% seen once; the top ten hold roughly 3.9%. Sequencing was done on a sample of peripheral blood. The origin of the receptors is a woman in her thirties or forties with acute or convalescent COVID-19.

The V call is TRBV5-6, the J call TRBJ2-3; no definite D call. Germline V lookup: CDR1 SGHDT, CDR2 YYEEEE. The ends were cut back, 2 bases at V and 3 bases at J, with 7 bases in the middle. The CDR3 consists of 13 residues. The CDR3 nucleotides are TGTGCCAGCAGCTTAGAGGTGACAGATACGCAGTATTTT. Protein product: CASSLEVTDTQYF.

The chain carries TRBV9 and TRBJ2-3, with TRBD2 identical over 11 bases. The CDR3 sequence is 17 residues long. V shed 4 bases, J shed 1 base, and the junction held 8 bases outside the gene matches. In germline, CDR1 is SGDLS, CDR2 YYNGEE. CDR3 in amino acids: CASSFRLAGLGTDTQYF. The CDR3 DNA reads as TGTGCCAGCAGCTTCCGACTAGCGGGGTTGGGCACAGATACGCAGTATTTT.

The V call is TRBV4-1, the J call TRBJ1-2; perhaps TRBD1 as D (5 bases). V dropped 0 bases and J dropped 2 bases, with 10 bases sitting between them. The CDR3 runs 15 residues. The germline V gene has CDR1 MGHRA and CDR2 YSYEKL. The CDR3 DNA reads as TGCGCCAGCAGCCAAGATCGGACAATCAACTATGGCTACACCTTC. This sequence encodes CASSQDRTINYGYTF.

Here the CDR3 reads CASSIGTGGWGQPQHF. For the CDR3, the DNA is TGTGCCAGTAGTATAGGGACAGGGGGCTGGGGCCAGCCCCAGCATTTT. The chain recombines TRBV19 with TRBJ1-5; TRBD1 aligns across 11 bases. The V gene end was trimmed by 1 base and the J gene end by 7 bases; junction bases not matched to a gene: 6. Germline CDR1 reads LNHDA; CDR2 reads SQIVND (reference sequence). This CDR3 is 16 amino acids long. Full variable domain (remainder filled in from reference TRBV19 and TRBJ1-5): DGGITQSPKYLFRKEGQNVTLSCEQNLNHDAMYWYRQDPGQGLRLIYYSQIVNDFQKGDIAEGYSVSREKKESFPLTVTSAQKNPTAFYLCASSIGTGGWGQPQHFGDGTRLSIL.

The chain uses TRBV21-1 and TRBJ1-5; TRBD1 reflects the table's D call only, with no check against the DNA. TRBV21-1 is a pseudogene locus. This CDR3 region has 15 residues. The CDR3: CASPTTGGGDQPQHF. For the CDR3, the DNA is TGTGCCAGCCCCACGACAGGGGGTGGTGATCAGCCCCAGCATTTT.

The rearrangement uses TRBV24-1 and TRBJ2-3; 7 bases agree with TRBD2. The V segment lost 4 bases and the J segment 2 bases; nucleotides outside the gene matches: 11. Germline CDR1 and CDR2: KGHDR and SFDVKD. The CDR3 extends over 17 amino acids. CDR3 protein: CATSDPRWLADTDTQYF. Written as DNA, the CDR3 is TGTGCCACCAGTGACCCCCGGTGGCTAGCGGACACAGATACGCAGTATTTT.

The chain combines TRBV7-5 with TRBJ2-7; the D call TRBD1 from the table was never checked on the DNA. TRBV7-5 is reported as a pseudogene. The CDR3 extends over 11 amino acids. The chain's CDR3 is CARSSGTGHLV. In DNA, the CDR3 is TGTGCCAGAAGCTCGGGGACGGGACACCTCGTC.

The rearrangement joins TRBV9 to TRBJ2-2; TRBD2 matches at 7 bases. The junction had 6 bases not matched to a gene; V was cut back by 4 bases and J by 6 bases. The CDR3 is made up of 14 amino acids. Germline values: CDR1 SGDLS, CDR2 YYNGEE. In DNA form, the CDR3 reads TGTGCCAGCAGCTTTGGGGGGGGAGCCGGGGAGCTGTTTTTT. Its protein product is CASSFGGGAGELFF.

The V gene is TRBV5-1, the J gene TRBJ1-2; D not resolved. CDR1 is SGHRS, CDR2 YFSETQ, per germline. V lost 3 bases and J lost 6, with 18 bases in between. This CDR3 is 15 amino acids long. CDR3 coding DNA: TGCGCCAGCAGCTCTCTCCTCACCTCTGGAGATGGCTACACCTTC. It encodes CASSSLLTSGDGYTF.

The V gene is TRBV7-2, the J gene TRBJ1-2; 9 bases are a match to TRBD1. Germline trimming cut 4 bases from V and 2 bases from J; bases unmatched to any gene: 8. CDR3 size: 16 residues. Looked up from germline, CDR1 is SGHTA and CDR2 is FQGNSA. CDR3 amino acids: CASSSYGTGHNYGYTF. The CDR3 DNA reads TGTGCCAGCAGCTCGTACGGGACAGGGCACAACTATGGCTACACCTTC.

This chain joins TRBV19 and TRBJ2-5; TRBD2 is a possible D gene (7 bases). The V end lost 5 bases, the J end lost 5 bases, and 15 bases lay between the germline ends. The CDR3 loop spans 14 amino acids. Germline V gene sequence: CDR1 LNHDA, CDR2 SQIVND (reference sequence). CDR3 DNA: TGTGCCAGTAGTCTACGCGGGGGCGGGGAGACCCAGTACTTC. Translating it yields CASSLRGGGETQYF.

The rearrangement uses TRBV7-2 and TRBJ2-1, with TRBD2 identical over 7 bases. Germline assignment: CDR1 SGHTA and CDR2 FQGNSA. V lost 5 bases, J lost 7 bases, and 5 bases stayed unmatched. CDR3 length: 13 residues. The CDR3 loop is CASSPIGRNEQFF. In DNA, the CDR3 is TGTGCCAGCAGCCCAATCGGGAGGAATGAGCAGTTCTTC.

The CDR3 sequence is CASSDPGLAGGRTYNEQFF. As DNA, the CDR3 is TGTGCCAGCAGTGATCCGGGACTAGCAGGGGGGAGGACCTACAATGAGCAGTTCTTC. The gene calls are TRBV27 and TRBJ2-1, with 9 positions matching TRBD2. Germline CDR1 is MNHEY and CDR2 is SMNVEV (reference sequence). V shed 5 bases and J 2 bases; nucleotides not matched to a gene: 16. The CDR3 has 19 residues.

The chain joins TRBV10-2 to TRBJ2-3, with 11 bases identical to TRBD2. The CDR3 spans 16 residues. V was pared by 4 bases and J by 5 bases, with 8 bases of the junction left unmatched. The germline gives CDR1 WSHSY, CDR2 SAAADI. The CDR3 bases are TGCGCCAGCAGTGGAACCCTAGCGGGGGGCGGAGATACGCAGTATTTT. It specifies CASSGTLAGGGDTQYF.

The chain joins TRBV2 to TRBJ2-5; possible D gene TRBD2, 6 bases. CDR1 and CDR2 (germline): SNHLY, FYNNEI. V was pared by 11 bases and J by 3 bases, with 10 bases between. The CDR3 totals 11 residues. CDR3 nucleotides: TGTGCCGAGGGCGGGGAAGAGACCCAGTACTTC. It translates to CAEGGEETQYF.

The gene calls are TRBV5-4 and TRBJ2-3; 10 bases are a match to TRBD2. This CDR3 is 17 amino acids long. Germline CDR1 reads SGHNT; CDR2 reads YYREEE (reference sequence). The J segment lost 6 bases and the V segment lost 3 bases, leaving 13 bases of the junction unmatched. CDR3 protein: CASSSSKTSGEGDTQYF. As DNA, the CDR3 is TGTGCCAGCAGCTCATCAAAAACTAGCGGGGAAGGGGATACGCAGTATTTT.

The CDR3 sequence is CASSLVGGSTDTQYF. DNA for the CDR3: TGTGCCAGCAGCTTGGTTGGGGGGAGCACAGATACGCAGTATTTT. This chain connects TRBV5-6 to TRBJ2-3; weak D call: TRBD2 (6 bases). This CDR3 region has 15 residues. Trimming took off 0 bases at V and 0 bases at J, with 8 bases between the two ends. The germline V gene encodes CDR1 SGHDT and CDR2 YYEEEE. The variable domain in full, with the rest retrieved from reference TRBV5-6 and TRBJ2-3, is DAGVTQSPTHLIKTRGQQVTLRCSPKSGHDTVSWYQQALGQGPQFIFQYYEEEERQRGNFPDRFSGHQFPNYSSELNVNALLLGDSALYLCASSLVGGSTDTQYFGPGTRLTVL.

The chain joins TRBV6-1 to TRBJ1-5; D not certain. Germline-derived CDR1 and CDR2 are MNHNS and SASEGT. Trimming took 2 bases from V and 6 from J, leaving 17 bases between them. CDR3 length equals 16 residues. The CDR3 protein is CASSEWGGSASQPQHF. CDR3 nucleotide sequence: TGTGCCAGCAGTGAATGGGGAGGATCAGCTAGTCAGCCCCAGCATTTT.

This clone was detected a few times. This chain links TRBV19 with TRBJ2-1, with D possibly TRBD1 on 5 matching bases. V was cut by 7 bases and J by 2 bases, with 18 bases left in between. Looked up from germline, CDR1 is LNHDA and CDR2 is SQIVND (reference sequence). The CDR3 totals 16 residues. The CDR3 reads CASNRLGAGPYNEQFF. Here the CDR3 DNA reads TGTGCCAGTAATAGGCTAGGGGCAGGCCCCTACAATGAGCAGTTCTTC.

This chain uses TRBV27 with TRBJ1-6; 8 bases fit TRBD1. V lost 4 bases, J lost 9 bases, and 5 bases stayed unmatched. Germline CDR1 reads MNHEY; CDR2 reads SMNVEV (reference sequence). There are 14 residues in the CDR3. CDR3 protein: CASSSGTGGSPLHF. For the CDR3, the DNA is TGTGCCAGCAGTTCGGGGACAGGCGGTTCACCCCTCCACTTT.

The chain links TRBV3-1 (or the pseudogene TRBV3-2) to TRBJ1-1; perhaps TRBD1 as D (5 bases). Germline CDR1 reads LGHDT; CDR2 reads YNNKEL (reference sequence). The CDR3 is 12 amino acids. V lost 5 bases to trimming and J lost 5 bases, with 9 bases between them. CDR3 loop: CASSWRTTEAFF. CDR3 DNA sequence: TGTGCCAGCAGCTGGCGGACAACTGAAGCTTTCTTT.

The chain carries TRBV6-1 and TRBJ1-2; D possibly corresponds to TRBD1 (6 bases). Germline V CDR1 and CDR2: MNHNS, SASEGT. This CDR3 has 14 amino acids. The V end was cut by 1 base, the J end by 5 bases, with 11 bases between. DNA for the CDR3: TGTGCCAGCAGTGAAGGTCCCCAGGGGTATGGCTACACCTTC. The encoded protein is CASSEGPQGYGYTF.

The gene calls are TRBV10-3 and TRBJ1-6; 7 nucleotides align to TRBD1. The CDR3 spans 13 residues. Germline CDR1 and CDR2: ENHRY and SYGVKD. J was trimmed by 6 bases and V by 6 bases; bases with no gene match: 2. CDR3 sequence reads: CAIRGQVNSPLHF. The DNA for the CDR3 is TGTGCCATCAGAGGACAGGTTAATTCACCCCTCCACTTT.

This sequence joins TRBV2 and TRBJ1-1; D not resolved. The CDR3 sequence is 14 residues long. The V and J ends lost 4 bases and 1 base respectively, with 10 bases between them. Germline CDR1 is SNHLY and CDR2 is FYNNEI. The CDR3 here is CASSVSRKNTEAFF. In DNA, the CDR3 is TGTGCCAGCAGTGTAAGCAGGAAGAACACTGAAGCTTTCTTT.

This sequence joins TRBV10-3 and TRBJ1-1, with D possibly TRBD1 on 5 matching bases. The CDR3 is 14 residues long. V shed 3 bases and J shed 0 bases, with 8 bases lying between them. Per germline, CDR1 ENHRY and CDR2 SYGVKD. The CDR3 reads CAISDQGMNTEAFF. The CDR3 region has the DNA TGTGCCATCAGTGACCAGGGTATGAACACTGAAGCTTTCTTT.

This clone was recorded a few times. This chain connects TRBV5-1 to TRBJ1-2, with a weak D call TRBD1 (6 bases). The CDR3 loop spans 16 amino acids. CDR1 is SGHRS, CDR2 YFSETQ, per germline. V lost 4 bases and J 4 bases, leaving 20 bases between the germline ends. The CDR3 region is CASSGEQGAISYGYTF. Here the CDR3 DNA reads TGCGCCAGCAGCGGTGAACAGGGAGCGATTTCCTATGGCTACACCTTC.

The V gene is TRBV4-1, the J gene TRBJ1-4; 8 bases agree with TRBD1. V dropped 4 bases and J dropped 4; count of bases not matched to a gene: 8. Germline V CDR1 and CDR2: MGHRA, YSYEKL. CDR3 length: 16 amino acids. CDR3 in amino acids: CASSPPRQGLNEKLFF. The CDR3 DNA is TGCGCCAGCAGCCCCCCCCGACAGGGGCTTAATGAAAAACTGTTTTTT.